This T cell receptor (beta chain) appears in the sequencing data of a study of T-cell reconstitution after alpha-beta-depleted transplantation in children. CDR1 is SGHRS, CDR2 YFSETQ, per germline. This CDR3 has 16 amino acids. Trimming left V 4 bases short and J 4 bases short, with 20 bases between. Unique molecular identifiers were incorporated into the prepared TCRbeta library. TCRdb called the PCR reads again in MiXCR, with one record for every CDR3 protein. This table holds some 200,000 distinct CDR3 sequences, less than 15% found once. This clonotype was picked up many times. The clonotype comes from a human donor who donated a stem cell graft to a child with acute lymphoblastic leukemia. The chain links TRBV5-1 to TRBJ1-2, with D hard to call. The input for sequencing was PBMCs from the stem cell graft donor, taken from the stem cell graft. CDR3 region: CASSRGVGWASYGYTF. CDR3 sequence (DNA): TGCGCCAGCAGCCGCGGGGTAGGGTGGGCGTCCTATGGCTACACCTTC.